One and the same sample provided the 23 T cell receptor beta chains below, sequenced in a study of shared clonotypes between healthy human individuals. Clones were read by immunoSEQ multiplex PCR, and TCRdb kept only the in-frame ones, dropping some. The data hold about 480,000 clones, with over 60% observed a single time. The sample consisted of PBMCs. The receptors here all came from a woman between 35 and 50 years old in good health. Some clones in this sample may be carry-over from other donors' samples.

The chain uses TRBV7-9 and TRBJ1-2; no reliable D call. Germline lookup yields CDR1 SEHNR and CDR2 FQNEAQ (reference sequence). V lost 5 bases and J lost 4, with 17 bases in between. This CDR3 has 15 residues. This CDR3 is CASSPPDHLLYGYTF. As DNA, the CDR3 is TGTGCCAGCAGCCCGCCCGACCATCTTCTCTATGGCTACACCTTC.

The chain couples TRBV18 to TRBJ2-7, with D perhaps TRBD1 (6 bases). Per the germline V gene, CDR1 is KGHSH and CDR2 is LQKENI. The CDR3 length is 15 residues. V was shortened by 3 bases and J by 6 bases, with 18 bases between the two germline ends. The CDR3 bases are TGTGCCAGCTCACCCGGGGCAGGGGAAGGTCGCGAGCAGTACTTC. Its translation: CASSPGAGEGREQYF. Together with reference TRBV18 and TRBJ2-7, the CDR3 gives the full variable domain: NAGVMQNPRHLVRRRGQEARLRCSPMKGHSHVYWYRQLPEEGLKFMVYLQKENIIDESGMPKERFSAEFPKEGPSILRIQQVVRGDSAAYFCASSPGAGEGREQYFGPGTRLTVT.

Notes on this clone: Other DNA sequences in this specimen translate into the identical CDR3. The chain employs TRBV7-8 and TRBJ1-1, with a possible D match to TRBD1 (6 bases). V was cut by 5 bases and J by 2 bases, with 9 bases left in between. CDR3 length equals 13 residues. Germline assignment: CDR1 SGHVS and CDR2 FQNEAQ. The CDR3 coding sequence is TGTGCCAGCAGCAGGACAGTCAACACTGAAGCTTTCTTT. Translated, it gives CASSRTVNTEAFF.

The table lists this clone with a count of one. A read error may account for a junction end that differs from germline. V and J are TRBV5-1 and TRBJ2-6, with TRBD2 matching 8 bases. From germline, CDR1 is SGHRS and CDR2 YFSETQ. The CDR3 totals 16 residues. DNA of the CDR3: TGCGCCAGCAGCGTTAGCGGGGTGTCTGGGGCCAACGTCCTGACCTTC. It yields the protein CASSVSGVSGANVLTF.

The V gene is TRBV5-1, the J gene TRBJ2-7; D unclear. V lost 4 bases to trimming and J lost 7 bases, with 15 bases between them. Germline V lookup: CDR1 SGHRS, CDR2 YFSETQ. CDR3 length equals 13 residues. The CDR3 DNA follows: TGCGCCAGCAGCCTTCTCCAAGTTTCTGAGCAGTACTTC. Translating it yields CASSLLQVSEQYF.

This clone was seen a handful of times. The rearrangement uses TRBV27 and TRBJ2-7; D is uncertain. V was cut by 4 bases and J by 1 base, with 8 bases left in between. The CDR3 is 13 amino acids. CDR1 and CDR2 (germline): MNHEY, SMNVEV (reference sequence). The CDR3 loop is CASSSMDSYEQYF. CDR3 nucleotides: TGTGCCAGCAGTTCCATGGATTCCTACGAGCAGTACTTC.

This clone was counted a few times. The CDR3 DNA reads TGTGCCAGCAGTGGTACGGGTGAAAAACTGTTTTTT. Translation gives CASSGTGEKLFF. The V and J genes are TRBV2 and TRBJ1-4; D remains ambiguous. CDR3 length: 12 residues. Germline loops: CDR1 SNHLY, CDR2 FYNNEI. V dropped 4 bases and J dropped 7 bases, with 7 bases sitting between them. Looking up the rest from reference TRBV2 and TRBJ1-4 gives the full variable domain: EPEVTQTPSHQVTQMGQEVILRCVPISNHLYFYWYRQILGQKVEFLVSFYNNEISEKSEIFDDQFSVERPDGSNFTLKIRSTKLEDSAMYFCASSGTGEKLFFGSGTQLSVL.

This clone has just one count. The chain is built from TRBV7-9 and TRBJ2-1, with D perhaps TRBD2 (5 bases). Germline loops: CDR1 SEHNR, CDR2 FQNEAQ (reference sequence). The CDR3 extends over 12 amino acids. V was clipped by 6 bases and J by 8 bases, with 11 bases between them. The CDR3 loop is CASSPLEDEQFF. CDR3 DNA sequence: TGTGCCAGCAGTCCTTTGGAGGATGAGCAGTTCTTC.

The sample holds one count of this clone. CDR3 bases: TGTGCCAGTAGTCTCCCGGCAAACACCATATATTTT. It codes for CASSLPANTIYF. The chain uses TRBV19 and TRBJ1-3; D is ambiguous. V was cut by 5 bases and J by 6 bases, with 8 bases left in between. The germline V gene has CDR1 LNHDA and CDR2 SQIVND (reference sequence). The CDR3 sequence is 12 residues long.

V usage is TRBV2 and J usage is TRBJ1-1; D is unclear. The CDR3 runs to 14 residues. Between the trimmed V and J ends, which lost 6 bases and 2 bases, there was a span of 13 bases. The germline CDR1 and CDR2 sequences are SNHLY and FYNNEI. The CDR3 DNA reads as TGTGCCAGCAGCCCATACCTCCCTAACACTGAAGCTTTCTTT. Amino acid sequence: CASSPYLPNTEAFF.

The V gene is TRBV18, the J gene TRBJ2-2, with 8 bases fitting TRBD1. The trim removed 6 bases at V and 7 bases at J, leaving 10 bases unmatched. Germline CDR1 reads KGHSH; CDR2 reads LQKENI. This CDR3 comprises 15 residues. CDR3 nucleotides: TGTGCCAGCTCCCCGGTGGGACAGGCGGTCGGGGAGCTGTTTTTT. Translation: CASSPVGQAVGELFF.

The sample holds one count of this clone. V and J are TRBV5-5 and TRBJ2-6, with D possibly being TRBD1 (6 bases). Germline V CDR1 and CDR2: SGHKS, YYEKEE (reference sequence). This CDR3 contains 18 residues. With 4 bases removed from V and 4 bases from J, the gap between germline ends came to 21 bases. The CDR3 reads CASSPRTAYSAGANVLTF. CDR3 nucleotide sequence: TGTGCCAGCAGCCCCAGGACAGCTTACTCTGCCGGGGCCAACGTCCTGACTTTC.

The chain employs TRBV5-1 and TRBJ2-5; 9 bases match TRBD2. This CDR3 is built from 15 residues. Germline loops: CDR1 SGHRS, CDR2 YFSETQ. V was clipped by 1 base and J by 5 bases; unmatched bases: 6. CDR3 loop: CASSLMAGGIETQYF. Written as DNA, the CDR3 is TGCGCCAGCAGCTTGATGGCGGGAGGGATTGAGACCCAGTACTTC.

The chain couples TRBV30 to TRBJ1-4; tentative D call: TRBD1 (6 bases). V was pared by 2 bases and J by 1 base, with 11 bases between. The CDR3 spans 15 residues. Germline V gene sequence: CDR1 GTSNPN, CDR2 SVGIG (reference sequence). CDR3 sequence reads: CAWSTRTVTNEKLFF. DNA for the CDR3: TGTGCCTGGAGTACCAGGACAGTAACTAATGAAAAACTGTTTTTT.

This clone was seen just once. CDR3 in amino acids: CASSLSGIVDTQYF. In nucleotides, the CDR3 is TGTGCCAGCAGCCTTAGCGGGATAGTAGATACGCAGTATTTT. The chain links TRBV7-6 to TRBJ2-3, with 8 nucleotides matching TRBD2. This CDR3 spans 14 amino acids. Germline V gene data show CDR1 as SGHVS and CDR2 as FNYEAQ. V gave up 5 bases and J gave up 5 bases; unmatched junction bases: 6.

In its sample, this clone was seen a few times. J is TRBJ2-1 and V is TRBV7-9; no clear D gene. CDR1 and CDR2 (germline): SEHNR, FQNEAQ (reference sequence). The V end was cut by 5 bases, the J end by 7 bases, with 15 bases between. There are 14 residues in the CDR3. CDR3 region: CASSVGSPRNEQFF. DNA of the CDR3: TGTGCCAGCAGCGTAGGAAGTCCTCGAAATGAGCAGTTCTTC.

The chain links TRBV5-6 to TRBJ2-5; D is possibly TRBD2 (5 bases). There are 15 residues in the CDR3. The germline gives CDR1 SGHDT, CDR2 YYEEEE. V lost 0 bases to trimming and J lost 6 bases, with 15 bases between them. The CDR3 sequence is CASSLGETPRKTQYF. The DNA for the CDR3 is TGTGCCAGCAGCTTGGGGGAGACTCCCAGGAAGACCCAGTACTTC.

The V call is TRBV5-6, the J call TRBJ1-2, with 7 bases fitting TRBD1. The CDR3 has 14 residues. V gave up 1 base and J gave up 0 bases; unmatched junction bases: 0. The V gene's germline CDR1 is SGHDT and CDR2 YYEEEE. CDR3 sequence: CASSLTGANYGYTF. CDR3 DNA sequence: TGTGCCAGCAGCTTGACAGGGGCTAACTATGGCTACACCTTC.

Turning to this clone: The same CDR3 arises from other DNA sequences in this sample as well. V is TRBV30 and J is TRBJ1-3, with unresolved D. Germline CDR1 is GTSNPN and CDR2 is SVGIG (reference sequence). Trimming took off 0 bases at V and 3 bases at J, with 6 bases between the two ends. This CDR3 comprises 13 residues. CDR3 protein: CAWSVNSGNTIYF. DNA for the CDR3: TGTGCCTGGAGTGTCAACAGTGGAAACACCATATATTTT.

The CDR3 region is CASSPRLAGEWLNTQYF. CDR3 nucleotides: TGTGCCAGCAGCCCCCGACTAGCGGGAGAGTGGTTGAATACGCAGTATTTT. The chain employs TRBV7-9 and TRBJ2-3; 12 nucleotides match TRBD2. The CDR3 totals 17 residues. The V and J ends lost 5 bases and 7 bases, in that order; junction bases with no gene match: 13. Looked up from germline, CDR1 is SEHNR and CDR2 is FQNEAQ (reference sequence).

The rearrangement links TRBV7-9 to TRBJ1-5, with D perhaps matching TRBD1 (5 bases). V was cut by 1 base and J by 3 bases, with 10 bases left in between. Germline V lookup: CDR1 SEHNR, CDR2 FQNEAQ (reference sequence). The CDR3 is made up of 15 amino acids. The CDR3 nucleotides read TGTGCCAGCAGCTTAGTGGGGCGGAACAATCAGCCCCAGCATTTT. Protein: CASSLVGRNNQPQHF.

The J gene is TRBJ1-3, the V gene TRBV6-5; no reliable D call. The CDR3 is 13 amino acids. V was shortened by 0 bases and J by 1 base, with 1 base between the two germline ends. Per the germline V gene, CDR1 is MNHEY and CDR2 is SVGAGI. The CDR3: CASSYSSGNTIYF. The DNA of the CDR3 is TGTGCCAGCAGTTACTCATCTGGAAACACCATATATTTT.

This clone has only a few counts. Different DNA sequences within this sample yield the same CDR3. The chain carries TRBV6-4 and TRBJ2-1; 14 bases match TRBD2. V lost 2 bases to trimming and J lost 8 bases; unmatched junction nucleotides: 2. Germline assignment: CDR1 MRHNA and CDR2 SNTAGT. The CDR3 loop spans 15 amino acids. CDR3 in amino acids: CASSDGTSGSDEQFF. The CDR3 nucleotides read TGTGCCAGCAGTGACGGGACTAGCGGGAGCGATGAGCAGTTCTTC.